The 2 T cell receptor beta chains below were found in one sample sequenced in a study of PD-1 blockade in classical Hodgkin lymphoma (dated by TCRdb to between 2020 and 2021). The time point label here, explained by the study, means: cycle 2 day 1 (C2D1) of nivolumab. Relapse after autologous stem cell transplantation had occurred in all trial patients, and cohorts A, B and C were distinguished by prior brentuximab vedotin exposure. Libraries were constructed by the immunoSEQ multiplex PCR assay. In TCRdb, the immuneACCESS table is reduced to in-frame sequences with V and J assigned. These tables do not hold every clone; where another copy was compared, an unresolved V gene accounts for under half, and the others remain unexplained. For this sample there are fewer than 30,000 clones; roughly 83% appear just once. The ten largest clonotypes hold under 25% of the sample. The material was peripheral blood mononuclear cells (PBMCs), obtained before the second cycle of nivolumab. The receptor source for this set is a human donor with classical Hodgkin lymphoma.

This chain uses TRBV2 with TRBJ2-1; TRBD2 might be the D (6 bases). The V end lost 5 bases, the J end lost 8 bases, and 13 bases lay between the germline ends. Germline V gene sequence: CDR1 SNHLY, CDR2 FYNNEI. The CDR3 consists of 13 residues. In nucleotides, the CDR3 is TGTGCCAGCAGTTCCCCACCGGGGGATGAGCAGTTCTTC. Translation gives CASSSPPGDEQFF.

This sequence joins TRBV6-1 and TRBJ1-2, with 8 nucleotides matching TRBD1. Germline V gene data show CDR1 as MNHNS and CDR2 as SASEGT. This CDR3 spans 13 amino acids. The V and J ends lost 1 base and 7 bases, in that order; junction bases with no gene match: 2. CDR3 DNA: TGTGCCAGCAGTGAAGACAGGGGGGTTGGCTACACCTTC. Translated, it gives CASSEDRGVGYTF.